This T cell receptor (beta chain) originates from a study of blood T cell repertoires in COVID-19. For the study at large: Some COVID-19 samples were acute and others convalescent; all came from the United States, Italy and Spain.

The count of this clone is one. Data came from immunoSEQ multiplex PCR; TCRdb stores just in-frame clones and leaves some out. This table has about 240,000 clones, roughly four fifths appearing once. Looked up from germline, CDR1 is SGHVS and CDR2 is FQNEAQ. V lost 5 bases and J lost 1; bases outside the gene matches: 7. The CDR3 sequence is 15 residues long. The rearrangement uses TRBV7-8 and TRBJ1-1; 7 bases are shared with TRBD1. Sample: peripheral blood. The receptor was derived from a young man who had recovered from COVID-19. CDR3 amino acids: CASSHPGQKNTEAFF. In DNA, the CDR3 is TGTGCCAGCAGCCACCCGGGACAGAAGAACACTGAAGCTTTCTTT.